The rows below give T cell receptor beta chains drawn from one sample of a study of T cell responses to AZD1222 COVID-19 vaccine. Using immunoSEQ multiplex PCR, the repertoire was profiled, and TCRdb retains in-frame clones only, with some absent. The sample shows around 70,000 clones, 85% of them seen only once. This specimen was peripheral blood, taken on day 0 of AZD1222 vaccination. Receptor source: an adult in good health. Each CDR3 is given with its conserved first and last residue. A D gene is named only where the DNA matches it firmly. Where a row states a size, it is once, few, many or the class of an expanded clone; other rows omit it.

NA	TRBD1	TRBV6-5	TRBJ2-5	TGTGCCAGCAGTTTCGGACAGGCAGAGACCCAGTACTTC	CASSFGQAETQYF
once	NA	TRBV6-5	TRBJ1-1	TGTGCCAGCACGATGAAACCGAACACTGAAGCTTTCTTT	CASTMKPNTEAFF
NA	TRBD2	TRBV30	TRBJ2-3	TGTGCCTGGACCCGCGGGAGGGTAGATACGCAGTATTTT	CAWTRGRVDTQYF
NA	NA	TRBV6-5	TRBJ1-2	TGTGCCAGCAGAAAACAGGGCTCCCACCTCTATGGCTACACCTTC	CASRKQGSHLYGYTF
NA	NA	TRBV2	TRBJ1-1	TGTGCCAGCAGTGAAACAGGGACCCTTGAAGCTTTCTTT	CASSETGTLEAFF
NA	NA	TRBV6-6	TRBJ2-3	TGTGCCAGCAGTTACATTAACGGGGGAGATACGCAGTATTTT	CASSYINGGDTQYF
NA	NA	TRBV10-3	TRBJ1-4	TGTGCCATCGCCCAGTCTGCAACTAATGAAAAACTGTTTTTT	CAIAQSATNEKLFF
NA	NA	TRBV7-2	TRBJ1-2	TGTGCCAGCAACCTGGCCCAGGGAAATGGCTACACCTTC	CASNLAQGNGYTF
NA	NA	TRBV30	TRBJ1-2	TGTGCCTGGAGTAAGGGGAGAAATTTCGGCTACACCTTC	CAWSKGRNFGYTF
NA	TRBD1	TRBV5-1	TRBJ2-2	TGCGCCAGCAGTAGACAGGGAACCGGGGAGCTGTTTTTT	CASSRQGTGELFF
few	NA	TRBV28	TRBJ1-5	TGTGCCAGCTTCGGTTGGGAAGTAGATCAGCCCCAGCATTTT	CASFGWEVDQPQHF
once	NA	TRBV5-8	TRBJ2-5	TGTGCCAGCAGCCCCCTGGTCACAAAAGAGACCCAGTACTTC	CASSPLVTKETQYF
NA	NA	TRBV15	TRBJ2-6	TGTGCCACCAGCAGCGCCAGGGCTTTGGGGGCCAACGTCCTGACTTTC	CATSSARALGANVLTF
NA	NA	TRBV10-2	TRBJ1-2	TGCGCCAGCAGTGAGGAAGGATACGGCTACACCTTC	CASSEEGYGYTF